Presented here are 19 T cell receptor beta chains from one specimen sequenced in a study of T cells after yellow fever vaccination. TCRdb re-derived calls from the 5' RACE reads in MiXCR, one entry per CDR3 protein. The table includes some 240,000 distinct CDR3 sequences, around 4.9% detected once. The sequencing here drew on CD4+ T cells sorted from PBMCs, taken on the day of the yellow fever booster vaccination. These receptors came from a man younger than 35 who received the YFV17D yellow fever vaccine.

This clonotype showed up just a few times. This chain uses TRBV4-2 with TRBJ1-5; D is unresolved. Germline CDR1 reads LGHNA; CDR2 reads YNFKEQ. With 1 base removed from V and 4 bases from J, the gap between germline ends came to 11 bases. This CDR3 has 15 amino acids. This CDR3 reads CASSQVSQVNQPQHF. The CDR3 nucleotides read TGTGCCAGCAGCCAAGTCTCTCAGGTTAATCAGCCCCAGCATTTT.

J is TRBJ2-7 and V is TRBV7-8; 7 bases agree with TRBD1. The CDR3 length is 15 residues. With V trimmed by 4 bases and J by 3 bases, 9 bases remained unmatched. The germline V gene encodes CDR1 SGHVS and CDR2 FQNEAQ. The CDR3 DNA is TGTGCCAGCAGCTCCCGGGACAGCGGTAGCTACGAGCAGTACTTC. Encoded protein: CASSSRDSGSYEQYF.

This clonotype has a count of ten or more. This chain uses TRBV5-6 with TRBJ2-1; tentatively, D is TRBD2 (6 bases). The CDR3 covers 15 residues. CDR1 and CDR2 from the germline V gene are SGHDT and YYEEEE. V was pared by 0 bases and J by 8 bases, with 15 bases between. The CDR3 is CASSLVRGNSYEQFF. The CDR3 nucleotides are TGTGCCAGCAGCTTGGTCCGGGGGAACAGCTATGAGCAGTTCTTC.

This clonotype has a count of ten or more. This rearrangement joins TRBV7-2 to TRBJ1-6, with D maybe TRBD1 (5 bases). This CDR3 region has 16 residues. Trimming removed 1 base at V and 7 bases at J, with 14 bases between. CDR1 is SGHTA and CDR2 is FQGNSA in the germline V gene. In DNA, the CDR3 is TGTGCCAGCAGCTTAGTGGGCAGGGCGAAGAATTCACCCCTCCACTTT. This gives the protein CASSLVGRAKNSPLHF.

There are a few counts of this clonotype. The rearrangement links TRBV6-4 to TRBJ2-1; 10 positions agree with TRBD2. The CDR3 contains 20 residues. The V gene's germline CDR1 is MRHNA and CDR2 SNTAGT. After removal of 0 bases from V and 0 bases from J, the junction contained 11 bases not matched to a gene. The CDR3 sequence is CASSDSKWLAGVSSYNEQFF. As DNA, the CDR3 is TGTGCCAGCAGTGACTCAAAGTGGCTAGCGGGGGTGAGCTCCTACAATGAGCAGTTCTTC.

This clonotype was counted ten times or more. The chain is built from TRBV14 and TRBJ2-3; D is ambiguous. CDR3 length: 13 residues. The germline CDR1 and CDR2 sequences are SGHDN and FVKESK. V was trimmed by 4 bases and J by 10 bases, leaving 15 bases between them. The CDR3 region is CASSPGPAEPQYF. For the CDR3, the DNA is TGTGCCAGCAGCCCGGGCCCCGCGGAGCCGCAGTATTTT. Variable domain in full (rest from reference TRBV14 and TRBJ2-3): EAGVTQFPSHSVIEKGQTVTLRCDPISGHDNLYWYRRVMGKEIKFLLHFVKESKQDESGMPNNRFLAERTGGTYSTLKVQPAELEDSGVYFCASSPGPAEPQYFGPGTRLTVL.

This clonotype occurred a few times. The genes are TRBV7-8 and TRBJ2-7, with D perhaps matching TRBD2 (5 bases). The CDR3 has 15 amino acids. Trimming took off 1 base at V and 6 bases at J, with 16 bases between the two ends. Germline V gives CDR1 SGHVS, CDR2 FQNEAQ. The CDR3: CASSLVAGIRSEQYV. The CDR3 DNA follows: TGTGCCAGCAGCTTAGTTGCGGGTATCAGGAGCGAGCAGTACGTC.

This clonotype was seen ten or more times. The V gene is TRBV29-1, the J gene TRBJ2-3; weak D call: TRBD2 (6 bases). CDR1 is SQVTM, CDR2 ANQGSEA, per germline. V was clipped by 1 base and J by 2 bases, with 7 bases between them. The CDR3 has 13 residues. The CDR3 DNA follows: TGCAGCGTTGAAGGGGGGGTCACAGATACGCAGTATTTT. It encodes CSVEGGVTDTQYF.

This clonotype was recorded many times. The gene calls are TRBV5-1 and TRBJ1-1; D call uncertain. The V and J ends lost 6 bases and 8 bases respectively, with 17 bases between them. This CDR3 contains 13 residues. Germline V gene data show CDR1 as SGHRS and CDR2 as YFSETQ. DNA of the CDR3: TGCGCCAGCACCCTAAACCGGGCCGACGAAGCTTTCTTT. Translation gives CASTLNRADEAFF.

This clonotype was observed many times. The rearrangement joins TRBV4-1 to TRBJ1-4, with D perhaps matching TRBD1 (5 bases). The CDR3 totals 14 residues. V lost 8 bases and J 8 bases, leaving 18 bases between the germline ends. From germline, CDR1 is MGHRA and CDR2 YSYEKL. The CDR3 nucleotides are TGCGCCAGCGAGCGGGGGGGATTGGGAGAAAAACTGTTTTTT. Translated, it gives CASERGGLGEKLFF.

The CDR3 DNA follows: TGTGCCAGCAGTACCGGGACAACAAGTTACAATGAGCAGTTCTTC. It yields the protein CASSTGTTSYNEQFF. The chain combines TRBV6-5 with TRBJ2-1; D is possibly TRBD1 (6 bases). V was cut by 5 bases and J by 4 bases, with 15 bases left in between. This CDR3 has 15 residues. The germline V gene encodes CDR1 MNHEY and CDR2 SVGAGI.

A few counts support this clonotype. The chain combines TRBV6-1 with TRBJ2-5; D is unresolved. The CDR3 has 13 residues. The ends were cut back, 3 bases at V and 5 bases at J, with 10 bases in the middle. The germline V gene has CDR1 MNHNS and CDR2 SASEGT. This CDR3 is CASSDSVIETQYF. CDR3 nucleotides: TGTGCCAGCAGTGATTCTGTCATCGAGACCCAGTACTTC.

The rearrangement links TRBV5-1 to TRBJ2-7, with D hard to call. V lost 0 bases and J 5 bases, leaving 3 bases between the germline ends. The CDR3 covers 11 residues. Germline V CDR1 and CDR2: SGHRS, YFSETQ. CDR3 in amino acids: CASSLADEQYF. The CDR3, as DNA: TGCGCCAGCAGCTTGGCCGACGAGCAGTACTTC.

Only a few counts were recorded for this clonotype. The chain recombines TRBV20-1 with TRBJ1-2; TRBD1 agrees at 10 bases. This CDR3 contains 16 residues. The germline gives CDR1 DFQATT, CDR2 SNEGSKA (reference sequence). J gave up 2 bases and V 4 bases, and 10 bases lay outside the gene matches. The CDR3 loop is CSAIPGTGARNYGYTF. The CDR3 DNA reads TGCAGTGCTATCCCCGGGACAGGGGCGCGCAACTATGGCTACACCTTC.

This clonotype was recorded many times. The chain uses TRBV7-6 and TRBJ1-2; tentatively, D is TRBD1 (6 bases). The CDR3 totals 15 residues. V was shortened by 5 bases and J by 3 bases, with 16 bases between the two germline ends. The germline gives CDR1 SGHVS, CDR2 FNYEAQ. Written as DNA, the CDR3 is TGTGCCAGCAGCCGGGCGGGGGGCGCACACTATGGCTACACCTTC. Translated, it gives CASSRAGGAHYGYTF. The entire variable domain, with the rest obtained from reference TRBV7-6 and TRBJ1-2, is as follows: GAGVSQSPRYKVTKRGQDVALRCDPISGHVSLYWYRQALGQGPEFLTYFNYEAQQDKSGLPNDRFSAERPEGSISTLTIQRTEQRDSAMYRCASSRAGGAHYGYTFGSGTRLTVV.

This chain connects TRBV7-9 to TRBJ2-5; tentatively, D is TRBD1 or TRBD2 (5 bases each). The CDR3 loop spans 14 amino acids. CDR1 is SEHNR and CDR2 is FQNEAQ in the germline V gene (reference sequence). V was shortened by 5 bases and J by 4 bases, with 14 bases between the two germline ends. CDR3 in amino acids: CASSQAGAPETQYF. CDR3 DNA: TGTGCCAGCAGCCAGGCCGGGGCCCCAGAGACCCAGTACTTC.

This clonotype occurred a few times. The chain uses TRBV12-3 or TRBV12-4 and TRBJ2-2; 7 nucleotides align to TRBD1. With 6 bases clipped from V and 6 bases from J, the junction kept 7 bases outside the gene matches. CDR3 length: 14 residues. CDR3 residues: CASRQGIGSGELFF. The CDR3 DNA reads as TGTGCCAGCAGACAGGGGATTGGGTCCGGGGAGCTGTTTTTT.

There are a few counts of this clonotype. This chain uses TRBV6-6 with TRBJ1-1; 7 nucleotides agree with TRBD1. Germline CDR1 MNHNY, CDR2 SVGAGI (reference sequence). The CDR3 has 14 amino acids. V lost 2 bases and J lost 0; bases outside the gene matches: 0. The CDR3 DNA follows: TGTGCCAGCAGTTACAGGGGGCTGAACACTGAAGCTTTCTTT. Protein product: CASSYRGLNTEAFF.

This clonotype was seen a handful of times. The V gene is TRBV5-4, the J gene TRBJ2-3; weak D call: TRBD2 (5 bases). Germline CDR1 SGHNT, CDR2 YYREEE (reference sequence). V dropped 1 base and J dropped 2 bases, with 11 bases sitting between them. The CDR3 contains 15 residues. The CDR3 is CASSLRSGYTDTQYF. CDR3 nucleotide sequence: TGTGCCAGCAGCTTGAGGAGCGGCTACACAGATACGCAGTATTTT. Based on the CDR3 plus reference TRBV5-4 and TRBJ2-3, the full variable domain is ETGVTQSPTHLIKTRGQQVTLRCSSQSGHNTVSWYQQALGQGPQFIFQYYREEENGRGNFPPRFSGLQFPNYSSELNVNALELDDSALYLCASSLRSGYTDTQYFGPGTRLTVL.